This T cell receptor beta chain was sequenced during a study of cytomegalovirus exposure and HLA in healthy donors. The study, taken as a whole, reports: TCR association rates varied by HLA locus in a later analysis, with DRB1 highest and HLA-C lowest. Most TCR beta V segments were productive about 87% or about 30% of the time in an earlier analysis. Later analysis identified several of the most significant clusters that appeared linked to common viral pathogens.

CDR3 length: 14 residues. V dropped 4 bases and J dropped 0 bases, with 11 bases sitting between them. Germline V gene lookup returns CDR1 SGHNT and CDR2 YYREEE (reference sequence). Primers: 60 Vbeta forward and 13 Jbeta reverse. TCRdb's copy holds only in-frame clones and misses some; the assay was immunoSEQ multiplex PCR. The sample yields about 160,000 clones, around 80% seen once. As regards this clone: Its antigen is not identified.

Samples came from healthy bone marrow donors. The material sequenced was PBMCs. The chain carries TRBV5-4 and TRBJ2-7, with D hard to call. The receptor's source is a woman aged 45-60 years in good health and CMV-seropositive. As DNA, the CDR3 is TGTGCCAGCAGCCTGAGCGACCGCTCCTACGAGCAGTACTTC. Translation gives CASSLSDRSYEQYF.